These 31 T cell receptor beta chains came from one sample sequenced in a study of blood T cell repertoires in COVID-19. Method: immunoSEQ multiplex PCR; TCRdb's copy keeps in-frame clones and lacks some. The sample carries roughly 440,000 clones, 70% to 90% recorded once. The sample taken for sequencing was peripheral blood. These receptors all come from a woman aged 45-59 years with COVID-19, enrolled during active disease.

This clone has a handful of counts. The J gene is TRBJ1-6, the V gene TRBV30; the D is unclear. Germline V gene sequence: CDR1 GTSNPN, CDR2 SVGIG (reference sequence). CDR3 size: 14 residues. The ends were cut back, 0 bases at V and 6 bases at J, with 9 bases in the middle. Here the CDR3 DNA reads TGTGCCTGGAGTGTAATGGGCCTTAATTCACCCCTCCACTTT. Translating gives CAWSVMGLNSPLHF.

To note about this clone: A junction end diverges from the germline sequence, so it may reflect a read error. V is TRBV30 and J is TRBJ2-7, with 8 nucleotides matching TRBD2. The CDR3 loop spans 13 amino acids. CDR1 is GTSNPN and CDR2 is SVGIG in the germline V gene (reference sequence). This chain's CDR3 is CAWSANAGGLRHF. The CDR3 DNA reads as TGTGCCTGGAGTGCCAACGCGGGGGGCCTACGCCACTTC.

The sample holds one count of this clone. This chain joins TRBV7-8 and TRBJ2-7; D is uncertain. V was clipped by 1 base and J by 5 bases, with 3 bases between them. This CDR3 comprises 11 residues. Germline V gene sequence: CDR1 SGHVS, CDR2 FQNEAQ. The CDR3 coding sequence is TGTGCCAGCAGCTTAGTCGACGAGCAGTACTTC. Amino acid sequence: CASSLVDEQYF.

The chain employs TRBV27 and TRBJ2-2, with 9 nucleotides matching TRBD1. The CDR3 sequence is 17 residues long. The V gene end was trimmed by 4 bases and the J gene end by 1 base; junction bases not matched to a gene: 7. Germline V gives CDR1 MNHEY, CDR2 SMNVEV (reference sequence). CDR3 residues: CASSSQGQGWNTGELFF. The CDR3 bases are TGTGCCAGCAGTTCCCAGGGACAGGGCTGGAACACCGGGGAGCTGTTTTTT.

The V call is TRBV27, the J call TRBJ1-2; D perhaps matches TRBD1 (6 bases). V shed 3 bases and J shed 0 bases, with 11 bases lying between them. The CDR3 totals 15 residues. Germline CDR1 reads MNHEY; CDR2 reads SMNVEV (reference sequence). Here the CDR3 DNA reads TGTGCCAGCAGTTTTCAGGGGCCTTCTAACTATGGCTACACCTTC. Its translation is CASSFQGPSNYGYTF.

This clone was recorded a few times. The chain employs TRBV9 and TRBJ1-6, with unresolved D. V was cut by 0 bases and J by 8 bases, with 6 bases left in between. CDR3 size: 13 residues. Germline lookup yields CDR1 SGDLS and CDR2 YYNGEE. The CDR3 bases are TGTGCCAGCAGCGTAGCCACAGATTCACCCCTCCACTTT. Protein product: CASSVATDSPLHF.

The chain uses TRBV27 and TRBJ2-2; D is unresolved. The CDR3 is 16 residues long. Looked up from germline, CDR1 is MNHEY and CDR2 is SMNVEV (reference sequence). Trimming cost V 3 bases and J 4 bases, with 15 bases left between them. The CDR3 DNA follows: TGTGCCAGCAGTTTCCGCGCGACAAGAACCACCGGGGAGCTGTTTTTT. Its protein product is CASSFRATRTTGELFF.

The V call is TRBV7-3, the J call TRBJ2-5, with unresolved D. The CDR3 is 13 residues long. Between the trimmed V and J ends, which lost 0 bases and 4 bases, there was a span of 6 bases. Germline V gene lookup returns CDR1 SGHTA and CDR2 FQGTGA. CDR3 loop: CASSLTPVETQYF. As DNA, the CDR3 is TGTGCCAGCAGCTTAACCCCTGTAGAGACCCAGTACTTC.

The chain employs TRBV19 and TRBJ1-5, with a possible D match to TRBD1 (5 bases). Germline V gene data show CDR1 as LNHDA and CDR2 as SQIVND (reference sequence). The length of the CDR3 is 13 residues. Trimming removed 0 bases at V and 15 bases at J, with 15 bases between. CDR3 sequence reads: CASSIERGGFLHF. DNA for the CDR3: TGTGCCAGTAGTATAGAAAGGGGAGGGTTTCTGCATTTT. Full variable domain (outside the CDR3, taken from reference TRBV19 and TRBJ1-5): DGGITQSPKYLFRKEGQNVTLSCEQNLNHDAMYWYRQDPGQGLRLIYYSQIVNDFQKGDIAEGYSVSREKKESFPLTVTSAQKNPTAFYLCASSIERGGFLHFGDGTRLSIL.

This chain joins TRBV27 and TRBJ1-6, with D perhaps TRBD1 (6 bases). Germline V gene sequence: CDR1 MNHEY, CDR2 SMNVEV (reference sequence). The CDR3 sequence is 15 residues long. With 5 bases removed from V and 7 bases from J, the gap between germline ends came to 15 bases. CDR3: CASSPRTDNNSPLHF. The CDR3, as DNA: TGTGCCAGCAGTCCCCGGACAGATAACAATTCACCCCTCCACTTT.

The chain couples TRBV19 to TRBJ2-2; D uncertain. From germline, CDR1 is LNHDA and CDR2 SQIVND (reference sequence). CDR3 length equals 12 residues. Trimming shortened V by 9 bases and J by 0 bases, and 5 bases separated the two germline ends. The CDR3 nucleotides are TGTGCCAGCCTCCCGAACACCGGGGAGCTGTTTTTT. The encoded protein is CASLPNTGELFF.

This chain connects TRBV7-2 to TRBJ2-5; D gene ambiguous. The CDR3 runs 14 residues. Deletions cut 5 bases from V and 1 base from J, with 11 bases between. CDR1 is SGHTA, CDR2 FQGNSA, per germline. The CDR3 nucleotides are TGTGCCAGCAGCCGTGAACTGGTCCAAGAGACCCAGTACTTC. Its translation is CASSRELVQETQYF.

The J gene is TRBJ1-4, the V gene TRBV27, with D maybe TRBD1 (5 bases). Germline V gene sequence: CDR1 MNHEY, CDR2 SMNVEV (reference sequence). Trimming cost V 2 bases and J 6 bases, with 10 bases left between them. The CDR3 sequence is 14 residues long. The chain's CDR3 is CASSLAGGDEKLFF. The CDR3 nucleotides are TGTGCCAGCAGTTTAGCGGGGGGGGATGAAAAACTGTTTTTT. The whole variable domain, remainder taken from reference TRBV27 and TRBJ1-4, is EAQVTQNPRYLITVTGKKLTVTCSQNMNHEYMSWYRQDPGLGLRQIYYSMNVEVTDKGDVPEGYKVSRKEKRNFPLILESPSPNQTSLYFCASSLAGGDEKLFFGSGTQLSVL.

The CDR3 sequence: CASTVTGAREQFF. DNA of the CDR3: TGTGCCAGCACCGTGACAGGGGCTCGTGAGCAGTTCTTC. The chain links TRBV5-8 to TRBJ2-1; 8 bases line up with TRBD1. The CDR3 is made up of 13 amino acids. Germline CDR1 reads SGHTS; CDR2 reads YDEGEE. V gave up 6 bases and J gave up 9 bases; unmatched junction bases: 8.

This chain links TRBV7-9 with TRBJ2-3, with 8 positions matching TRBD1. Germline V gene lookup returns CDR1 SEHNR and CDR2 FQNEAQ (reference sequence). V lost 3 bases to trimming and J lost 0 bases; unmatched junction nucleotides: 8. The CDR3 totals 17 residues. CDR3 DNA sequence: TGTGCCAGCAGCTTGCCGCCCAGGGGGCTCAGCACAGATACGCAGTATTTT. Amino acids: CASSLPPRGLSTDTQYF.

V is TRBV5-1 and J is TRBJ1-2, with TRBD1 as a possible D gene (5 bases). The V gene's germline CDR1 is SGHRS and CDR2 YFSETQ. Trimming took 5 bases from V and 7 from J, leaving 30 bases between them. The CDR3 consists of 18 residues. DNA for the CDR3: TGCGCCAGCAGTACCCCTCCACTCCCGGGACTACAATCTTCTGGCTACACCTTC. Translation: CASSTPPLPGLQSSGYTF.

The gene calls are TRBV5-4 and TRBJ1-4; maybe TRBD1 (6 bases). The CDR3 has 14 amino acids. Germline V gene lookup returns CDR1 SGHNT and CDR2 YYREEE (reference sequence). V lost 1 base to trimming and J lost 10 bases, with 14 bases between them. The CDR3 region is CASSLSGGVGKLFF. CDR3 DNA: TGTGCCAGCAGCTTGTCTGGGGGCGTCGGAAAACTGTTTTTT.

This chain joins TRBV3-1 (or the pseudogene TRBV3-2) and TRBJ2-7; TRBD2 agrees at 7 bases. The CDR3 spans 14 residues. The J segment lost 0 bases and the V segment lost 4 bases, leaving 3 bases of the junction unmatched. Per the germline V gene, CDR1 is LGHDT and CDR2 is YNNKEL (reference sequence). CDR3 sequence: CASSPGLISYEQYF. In DNA, the CDR3 is TGTGCCAGCAGCCCGGGACTAATCTCCTACGAGCAGTACTTC.

The V and J genes are TRBV7-7 and TRBJ2-2; 12 bases match TRBD1. The CDR3 runs to 15 residues. The ends lost 6 bases at V and 4 bases at J; junction bases unmatched: 3. Germline V gives CDR1 SSHAT, CDR2 FNYEAQ (reference sequence). This chain's CDR3 is CASSWDRGPTGELFF. The DNA for the CDR3 is TGTGCCAGCAGTTGGGACAGGGGGCCCACCGGGGAGCTGTTTTTT. Complete variable domain (other parts from reference TRBV7-7 and TRBJ2-2): GAGVSQSPRYKVTKRGQDVTLRCDPISSHATLYWYQQALGQGPEFLTYFNYEAQPDKSGLPSDRFSAERPEGSISTLTIQRTEQRDSAMYRCASSWDRGPTGELFFGEGSRLTVL.

The CDR3, as DNA: TGTGCCAGCAGTCCCCGGGTGGGTGATATGAGAGAGCAGTTCTTC. Protein product: CASSPRVGDMREQFF. V usage is TRBV2 and J usage is TRBJ2-1; D is unclear. Germline V lookup: CDR1 SNHLY, CDR2 FYNNEI. The V and J ends lost 5 bases and 10 bases respectively, with 21 bases between them. This CDR3 region has 15 residues.

The chain has TRBV27 and TRBJ2-1; D ambiguous. Germline V gene sequence: CDR1 MNHEY, CDR2 SMNVEV (reference sequence). CDR3 size: 11 residues. The germline V and J ends were trimmed by 1 base and 12 bases, with 7 bases remaining between them. The CDR3 DNA reads as TGTGCCAGCAGTTTATATGGTAGGCAGTTCTTC. Protein: CASSLYGRQFF.

This clone came up once. The chain carries TRBV5-8 and TRBJ1-1, with no clear D. The germline gives CDR1 SGHTS, CDR2 YDEGEE. Trimming took off 1 base at V and 1 base at J, with 5 bases between the two ends. The CDR3 has 13 residues. The CDR3 bases are TGTGCCAGCAGCTTGCTCAGGAACACTGAAGCTTTCTTT. This gives the protein CASSLLRNTEAFF.

This chain uses TRBV7-2 with TRBJ2-1; 15 nucleotides match TRBD2. The CDR3 loop spans 18 amino acids. Trimming cost V 0 bases and J 5 bases; bases outside gene matches: 5. Germline V gene lookup returns CDR1 SGHTA and CDR2 FQGNSA. The CDR3 DNA sequence: TGTGCCAGCAGCTTAGCGCGGACTAGCGGGGGGGCCGACAATGAGCAGTTCTTC. Its protein product is CASSLARTSGGADNEQFF.

This chain uses TRBV28 with TRBJ2-5, with TRBD2 matching over 9 bases. The CDR3 sequence is 15 residues long. V trimming: 5 bases; J trimming: 2 bases; junction bases outside the gene matches: 6. CDR1 is MDHEN and CDR2 is SYDVKM in the germline V gene. The CDR3: CASSLGSGGQETQYF. For the CDR3, the DNA is TGTGCCAGCAGTCTGGGGAGCGGGGGGCAAGAGACCCAGTACTTC.

This chain links TRBV19 with TRBJ1-3; D remains unclear. Trimming stripped 2 bases from V and 2 bases from J, with 13 bases between. Per germline, CDR1 LNHDA and CDR2 SQIVND (reference sequence). There are 16 residues in the CDR3. The CDR3: CASSIIARLTGNTIYF. The CDR3 DNA sequence: TGTGCCAGTAGTATAATCGCCCGCCTAACTGGAAACACCATATATTTT.

This clone was observed a handful of times. V and J are TRBV4-1 and TRBJ1-2; TRBD1 is a possible D gene (5 bases). V was pared by 4 bases and J by 4 bases, with 22 bases between. CDR1 and CDR2 from the germline V gene are MGHRA and YSYEKL. The length of the CDR3 is 17 residues. The CDR3: CASSPEGTARGTYGYTF. DNA of the CDR3: TGCGCCAGCAGCCCAGAAGGGACGGCGCGGGGGACCTATGGCTACACCTTC.

The gene calls are TRBV6-5 and TRBJ1-2, with 8 bases lining up with TRBD1. The CDR3 extends over 12 amino acids. After removal of 6 bases from V and 7 bases from J, the junction contained 4 bases not matched to a gene. Germline CDR1 and CDR2: MNHEY and SVGAGI. The CDR3, as DNA: TGTGCCAGCAGCTTGGACAGGGTTGGCTACACCTTC. This translates into CASSLDRVGYTF.

This sequence joins TRBV18 and TRBJ1-6; no clear D gene. The CDR3 consists of 15 residues. The V gene's germline CDR1 is KGHSH and CDR2 LQKENI. The ends were cut back, 4 bases at V and 3 bases at J, with 10 bases in the middle. The chain's CDR3 is CASSLSHIYNSPLHF. The CDR3 region has the DNA TGTGCCAGCTCACTGTCACACATCTATAATTCACCCCTCCACTTT.

This sequence joins TRBV7-8 and TRBJ1-2; no definite D call. This CDR3 contains 12 residues. Germline CDR1 and CDR2: SGHVS and FQNEAQ. Trimming pared 3 bases from V and 9 bases from J, leaving 11 bases between. CDR3 protein: CASSLVTGSYTF. Written as DNA, the CDR3 is TGTGCCAGCAGCTTGGTTACGGGGAGCTACACCTTC.

The J gene is TRBJ1-1, the V gene TRBV19; D call uncertain. The CDR3 sequence is 15 residues long. Germline assignment: CDR1 LNHDA and CDR2 SQIVND (reference sequence). V was trimmed by 7 bases and J by 0 bases, leaving 15 bases between them. In DNA, the CDR3 is TGTGCCAGTACGGCGGGGTACGACCTGAACACTGAAGCTTTCTTT. Protein product: CASTAGYDLNTEAFF.

The chain is built from TRBV28 and TRBJ1-5; 7 nucleotides align to TRBD1. The CDR3 covers 14 residues. J lost 7 bases, V lost 5 bases, and 8 bases had no gene match. Germline assignment: CDR1 MDHEN and CDR2 SYDVKM. CDR3 protein: CASSRQGLRQPQHF. The CDR3 DNA sequence: TGTGCCAGCAGTCGACAGGGTCTCAGGCAGCCCCAGCATTTT.